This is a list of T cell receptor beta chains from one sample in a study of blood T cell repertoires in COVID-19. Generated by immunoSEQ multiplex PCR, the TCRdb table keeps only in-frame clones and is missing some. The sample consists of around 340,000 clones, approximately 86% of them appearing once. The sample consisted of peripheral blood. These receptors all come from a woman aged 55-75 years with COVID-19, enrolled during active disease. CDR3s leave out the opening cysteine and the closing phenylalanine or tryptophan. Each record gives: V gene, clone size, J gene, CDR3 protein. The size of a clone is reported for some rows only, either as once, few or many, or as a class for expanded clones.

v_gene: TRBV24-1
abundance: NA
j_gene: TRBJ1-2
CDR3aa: ATLTGGAPSGYT

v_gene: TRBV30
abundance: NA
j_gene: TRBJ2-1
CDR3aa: AWRSGSYNEQF

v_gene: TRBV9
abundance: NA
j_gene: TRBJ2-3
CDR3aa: ASGRGVTSTDTQY

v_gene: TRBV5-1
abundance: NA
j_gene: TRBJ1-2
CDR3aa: ASSYVGGTDYGYT

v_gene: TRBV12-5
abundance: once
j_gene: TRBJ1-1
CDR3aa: ASGQGEGMVREAF

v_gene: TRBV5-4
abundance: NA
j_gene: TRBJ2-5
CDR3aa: ASSLGQGARETQY

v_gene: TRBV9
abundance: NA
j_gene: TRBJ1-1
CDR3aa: ASSVVEDTEAF

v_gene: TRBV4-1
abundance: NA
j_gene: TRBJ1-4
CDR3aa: ASSRGQGTTNEKLF

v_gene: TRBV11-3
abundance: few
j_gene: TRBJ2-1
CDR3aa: ASSLKRAPGGGHSYNEQF

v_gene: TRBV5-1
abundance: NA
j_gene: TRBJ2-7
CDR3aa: ASSPTQGSFEQY

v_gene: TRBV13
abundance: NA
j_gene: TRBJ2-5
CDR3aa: ASQPKGYQETQY

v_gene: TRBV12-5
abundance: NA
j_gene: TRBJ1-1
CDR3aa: ASSGNTEAF

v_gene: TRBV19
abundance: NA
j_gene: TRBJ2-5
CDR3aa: ASSPVVGETQY

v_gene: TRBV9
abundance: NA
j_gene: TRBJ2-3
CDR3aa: ASSVGLSGAGTDTQY

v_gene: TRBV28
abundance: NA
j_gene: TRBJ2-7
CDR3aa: ASSWGPYEQY

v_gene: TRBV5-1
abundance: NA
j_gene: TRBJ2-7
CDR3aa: ASSFGQAVHEQY

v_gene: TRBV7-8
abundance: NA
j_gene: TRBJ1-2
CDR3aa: ASSLETGFRGYT

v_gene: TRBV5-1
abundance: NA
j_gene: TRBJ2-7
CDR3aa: ASREGAYEQY

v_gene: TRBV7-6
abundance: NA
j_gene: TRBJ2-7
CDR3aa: ASSLAPGRGNEQY

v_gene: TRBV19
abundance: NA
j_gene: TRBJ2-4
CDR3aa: ASSVSGGKNIQY

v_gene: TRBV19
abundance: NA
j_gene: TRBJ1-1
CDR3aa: ASVGGARWEAF

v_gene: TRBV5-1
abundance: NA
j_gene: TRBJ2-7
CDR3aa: ASKLEGGYEQY

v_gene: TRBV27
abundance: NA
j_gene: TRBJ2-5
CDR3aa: ASSTYRDRGGETQY

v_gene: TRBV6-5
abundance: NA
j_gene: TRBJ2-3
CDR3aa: ASSYSRQGGDTQY

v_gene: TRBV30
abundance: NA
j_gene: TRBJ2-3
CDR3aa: AWSVRGGVTDTQY

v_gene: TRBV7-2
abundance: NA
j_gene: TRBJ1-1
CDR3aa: ASSPGTGRNTEAF

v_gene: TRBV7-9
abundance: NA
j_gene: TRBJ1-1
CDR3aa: ASSTQTGQFTEAF

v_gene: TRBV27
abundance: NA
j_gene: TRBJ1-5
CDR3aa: ASSFSGPFNQPQH

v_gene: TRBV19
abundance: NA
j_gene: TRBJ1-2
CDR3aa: ASSTRQGTYGYT

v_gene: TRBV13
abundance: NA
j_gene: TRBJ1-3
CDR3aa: ASSSRTGTGGNTIY

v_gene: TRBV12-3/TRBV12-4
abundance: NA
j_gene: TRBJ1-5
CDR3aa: ASTVSNQPQH

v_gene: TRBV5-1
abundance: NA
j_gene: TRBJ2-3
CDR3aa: ASSLGQGSTDTQY

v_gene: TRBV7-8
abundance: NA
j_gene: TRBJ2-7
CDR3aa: ASSLLTGYENEQY

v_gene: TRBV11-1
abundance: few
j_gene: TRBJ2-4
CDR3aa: ASAAIGVSNIQY

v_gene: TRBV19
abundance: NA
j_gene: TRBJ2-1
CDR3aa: ASSMGLEEQF

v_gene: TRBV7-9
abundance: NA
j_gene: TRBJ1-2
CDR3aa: ASSPPDRDNYGYT

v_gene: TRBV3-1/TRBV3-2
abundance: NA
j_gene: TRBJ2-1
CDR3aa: ASSWFSGGEQF

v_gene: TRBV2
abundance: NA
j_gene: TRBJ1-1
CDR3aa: ASSPRAGGGTEAF

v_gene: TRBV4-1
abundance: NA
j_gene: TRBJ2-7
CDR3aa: ASSQSLTGQGAYEQY

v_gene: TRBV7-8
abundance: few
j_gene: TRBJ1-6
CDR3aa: ASSVSLDRSSYNSPLH

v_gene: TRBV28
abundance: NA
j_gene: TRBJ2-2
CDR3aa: ASSAPGLAGELF

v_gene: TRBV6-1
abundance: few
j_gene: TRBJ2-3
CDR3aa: ASSEGTGLDTQY

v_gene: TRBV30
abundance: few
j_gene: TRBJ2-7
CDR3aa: AWGIALAGGTEQY